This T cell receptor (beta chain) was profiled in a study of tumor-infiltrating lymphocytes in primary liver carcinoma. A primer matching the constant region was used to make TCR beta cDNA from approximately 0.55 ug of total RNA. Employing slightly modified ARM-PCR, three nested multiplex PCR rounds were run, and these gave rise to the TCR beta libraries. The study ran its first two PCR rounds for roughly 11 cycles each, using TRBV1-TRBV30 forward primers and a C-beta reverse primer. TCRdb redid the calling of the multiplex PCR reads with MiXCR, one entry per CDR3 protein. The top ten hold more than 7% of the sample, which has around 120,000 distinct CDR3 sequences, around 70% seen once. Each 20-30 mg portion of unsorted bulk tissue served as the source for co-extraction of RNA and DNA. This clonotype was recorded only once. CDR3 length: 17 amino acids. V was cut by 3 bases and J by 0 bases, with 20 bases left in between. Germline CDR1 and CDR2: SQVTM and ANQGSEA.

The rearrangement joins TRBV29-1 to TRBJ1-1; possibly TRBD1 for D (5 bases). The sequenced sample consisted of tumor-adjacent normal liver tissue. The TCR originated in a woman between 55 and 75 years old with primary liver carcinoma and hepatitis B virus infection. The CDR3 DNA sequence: TGCAGCGTTGACTGGGAGGGGCCGACGGTCATGAACACTGAAGCTTTCTTT. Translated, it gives CSVDWEGPTVMNTEAFF.